The clone carrying this T cell receptor (beta chain) was detected ten times or more. Antigen: not known. The source of the sample is a study of T cells in Graves' hyperthyroidism and ophthalmopathy. Researchers amplified the TCR beta CDR3 regions from RNA transcripts. When the TCR CDR3 underwent first-round RT-PCR, the HTBI primer set was used. A single record per CDR3 protein comes from TCRdb applying MiXCR to the multiplex PCR reads. The table shows roughly 500,000 distinct CDR3 sequences, with roughly 50% occurring only once. Any patient presenting with uncontrolled infection, other autoimmune disease, pregnancy or lactation was left out. Study-wide findings and caveats: Peripheral blood also featured most of the thyroid clonotypes expanded above 0.001.

The receptor's source is an adult woman with Graves' disease, either hyperthyroidism or ophthalmopathy (not recorded which). Material for sequencing was peripheral blood or thyroid tissue (not recorded which).

CDR3: CSARGLAGGYEQYF. CDR3 DNA sequence: TGCAGTGCTAGAGGGCTAGCGGGAGGTTACGAGCAGTACTTC. The chain is built from TRBV20-1 and TRBJ2-7, with TRBD2 matching over 11 bases. The length of the CDR3 is 14 residues. CDR1 is DFQATT and CDR2 is SNEGSKA in the germline V gene (reference sequence). Trimming removed 1 base from V and 4 bases from J; junction bases left unmatched: 3.